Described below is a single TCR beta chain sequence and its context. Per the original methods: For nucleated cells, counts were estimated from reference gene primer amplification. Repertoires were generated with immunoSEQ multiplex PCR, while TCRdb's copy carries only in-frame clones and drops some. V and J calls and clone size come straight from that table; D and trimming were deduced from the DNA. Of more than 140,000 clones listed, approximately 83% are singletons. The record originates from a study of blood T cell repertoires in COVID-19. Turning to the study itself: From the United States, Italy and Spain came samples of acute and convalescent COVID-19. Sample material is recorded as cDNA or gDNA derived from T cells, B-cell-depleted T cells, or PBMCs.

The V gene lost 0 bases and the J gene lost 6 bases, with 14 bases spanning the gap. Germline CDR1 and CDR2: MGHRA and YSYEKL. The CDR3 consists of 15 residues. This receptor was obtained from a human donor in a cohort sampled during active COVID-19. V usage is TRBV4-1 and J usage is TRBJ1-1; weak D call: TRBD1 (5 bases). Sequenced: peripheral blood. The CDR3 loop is CASSQDETGKPEAFF. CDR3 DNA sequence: TGCGCCAGCAGCCAAGATGAAACAGGAAAGCCTGAAGCTTTCTTT.